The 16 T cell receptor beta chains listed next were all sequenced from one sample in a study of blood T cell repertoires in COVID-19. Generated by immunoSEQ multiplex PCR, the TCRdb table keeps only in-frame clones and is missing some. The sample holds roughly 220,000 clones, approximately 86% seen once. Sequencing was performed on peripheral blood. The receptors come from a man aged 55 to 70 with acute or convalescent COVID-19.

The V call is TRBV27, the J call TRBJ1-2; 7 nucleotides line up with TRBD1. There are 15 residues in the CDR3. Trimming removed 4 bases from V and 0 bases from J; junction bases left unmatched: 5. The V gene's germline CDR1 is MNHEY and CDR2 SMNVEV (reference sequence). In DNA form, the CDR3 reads TGTGCCAGCAGTTCTCAGGGGGTCCCTAACTATGGCTACACCTTC. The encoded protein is CASSSQGVPNYGYTF.

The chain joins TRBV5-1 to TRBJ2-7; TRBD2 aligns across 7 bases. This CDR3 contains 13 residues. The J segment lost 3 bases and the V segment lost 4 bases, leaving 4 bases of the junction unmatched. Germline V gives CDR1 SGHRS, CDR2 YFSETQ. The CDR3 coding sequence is TGCGCCAGCAGCGCGGCGGGGGTCTACGAGCAGTACTTC. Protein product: CASSAAGVYEQYF.

The DNA of the CDR3 is TGTGCCAGTTCACACAGGGATGGGAACACTGAAGCTTTCTTT. Translating gives CASSHRDGNTEAFF. The chain employs TRBV19 and TRBJ1-1; D might be TRBD1 (6 bases). V shed 8 bases and J shed 1 base, with 14 bases lying between them. Germline CDR1 reads LNHDA; CDR2 reads SQIVND (reference sequence). The CDR3 loop spans 14 amino acids.

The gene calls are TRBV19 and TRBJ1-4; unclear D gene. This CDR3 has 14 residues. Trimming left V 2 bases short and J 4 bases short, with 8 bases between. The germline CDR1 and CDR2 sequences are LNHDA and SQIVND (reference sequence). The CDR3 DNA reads TGTGCCAGTAGTATACGAGAGATTAATGAAAAACTGTTTTTT. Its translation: CASSIREINEKLFF.

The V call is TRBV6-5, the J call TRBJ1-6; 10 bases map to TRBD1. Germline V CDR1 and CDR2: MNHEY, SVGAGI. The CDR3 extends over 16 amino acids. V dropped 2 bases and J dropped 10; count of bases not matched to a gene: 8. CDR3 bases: TGTGCCAGCAGTTACGCCGCCGGGACAGGGGACTCACCCCTCCACTTT. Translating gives CASSYAAGTGDSPLHF.

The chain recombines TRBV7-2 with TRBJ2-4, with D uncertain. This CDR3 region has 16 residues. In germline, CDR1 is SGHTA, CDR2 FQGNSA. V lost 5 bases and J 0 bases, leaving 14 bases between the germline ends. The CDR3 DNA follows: TGTGCCAGCAGCCCATCACGGGTATTAGCCAAAAACATTCAGTACTTC. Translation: CASSPSRVLAKNIQYF.

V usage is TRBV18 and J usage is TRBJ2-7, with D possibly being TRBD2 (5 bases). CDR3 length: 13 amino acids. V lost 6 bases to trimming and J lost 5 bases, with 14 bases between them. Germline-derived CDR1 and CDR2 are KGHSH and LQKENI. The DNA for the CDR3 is TGTGCCAGCTCCCCGGTCGAGGGCGACGAGCAGTACTTC. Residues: CASSPVEGDEQYF.

In DNA form, the CDR3 reads TGTGCCAGCAGTTTAGGGAGGTGGGAGACCCAGTACTTC. Translating gives CASSLGRWETQYF. The chain couples TRBV28 to TRBJ2-5, with D perhaps matching TRBD2 (6 bases). With 2 bases removed from V and 5 bases from J, the gap between germline ends came to 9 bases. The V gene's germline CDR1 is MDHEN and CDR2 SYDVKM. The CDR3 extends over 13 amino acids.

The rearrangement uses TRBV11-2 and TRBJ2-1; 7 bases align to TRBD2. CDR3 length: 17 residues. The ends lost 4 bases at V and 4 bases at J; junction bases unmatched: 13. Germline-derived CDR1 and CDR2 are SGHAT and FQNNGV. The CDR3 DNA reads TGTGCCAGCAGCTATTGGGCCGACCAGCGGGGTTACAATGAGCAGTTCTTC. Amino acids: CASSYWADQRGYNEQFF.

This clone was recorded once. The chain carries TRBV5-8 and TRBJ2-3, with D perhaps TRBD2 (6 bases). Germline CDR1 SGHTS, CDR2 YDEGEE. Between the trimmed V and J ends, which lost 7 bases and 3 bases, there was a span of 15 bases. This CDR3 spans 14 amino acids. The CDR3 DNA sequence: TGTGCCAGCGGCCTAAGGGGAGGTACAGATACGCAGTATTTT. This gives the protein CASGLRGGTDTQYF. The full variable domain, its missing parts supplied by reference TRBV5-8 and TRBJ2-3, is EAGVTQSPTHLIKTRGQQATLRCSPISGHTSVYWYQQALGLGLQFLLWYDEGEERNRGNFPPRFSGRQFPNYSSELNVNALELEDSALYLCASGLRGGTDTQYFGPGTRLTVL.

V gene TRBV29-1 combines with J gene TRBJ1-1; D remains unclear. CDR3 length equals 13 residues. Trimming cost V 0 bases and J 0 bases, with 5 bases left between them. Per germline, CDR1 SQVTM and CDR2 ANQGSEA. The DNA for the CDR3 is TGCAGCGTTGAAGACGGAGTGAACACTGAAGCTTTCTTT. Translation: CSVEDGVNTEAFF. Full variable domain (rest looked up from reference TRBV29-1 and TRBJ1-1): SAVISQKPSRDICQRGTSLTIQCQVDSQVTMMFWYRQQPGQSLTLIATANQGSEATYESGFVIDKFPISRPNLTFSTLTVSNMSPEDSSIYLCSVEDGVNTEAFFGQGTRLTVV.

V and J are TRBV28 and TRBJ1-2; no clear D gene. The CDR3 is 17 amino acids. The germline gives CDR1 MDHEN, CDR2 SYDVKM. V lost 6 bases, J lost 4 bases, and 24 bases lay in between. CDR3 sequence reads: CASSFSSTRLYPYGYTF. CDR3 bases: TGTGCCAGCAGCTTCTCCTCGACGAGGCTATACCCCTATGGCTACACCTTC.

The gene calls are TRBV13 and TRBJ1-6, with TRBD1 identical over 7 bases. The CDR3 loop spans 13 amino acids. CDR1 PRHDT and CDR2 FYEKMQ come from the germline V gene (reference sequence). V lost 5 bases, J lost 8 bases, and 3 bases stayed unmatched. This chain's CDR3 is CASSQGGDSPLHF. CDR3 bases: TGTGCCAGCAGCCAGGGGGGTGATTCACCCCTCCACTTT.

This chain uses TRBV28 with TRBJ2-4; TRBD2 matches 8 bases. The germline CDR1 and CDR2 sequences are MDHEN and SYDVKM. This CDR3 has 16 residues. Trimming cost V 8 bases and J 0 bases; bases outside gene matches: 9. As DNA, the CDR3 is TGTGCCAGCTGTCCAGCGGGGGAGGGAGCCAAAAACATTCAGTACTTC. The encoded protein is CASCPAGEGAKNIQYF.

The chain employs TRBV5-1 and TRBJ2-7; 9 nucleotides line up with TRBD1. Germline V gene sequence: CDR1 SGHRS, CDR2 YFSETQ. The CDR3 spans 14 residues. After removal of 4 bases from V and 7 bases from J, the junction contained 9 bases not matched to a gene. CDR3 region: CASSPTQGAGEQYF. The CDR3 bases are TGCGCCAGCAGCCCGACACAGGGGGCGGGGGAGCAGTACTTC. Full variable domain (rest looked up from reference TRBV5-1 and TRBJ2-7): KAGVTQTPRYLIKTRGQQVTLSCSPISGHRSVSWYQQTPGQGLQFLFEYFSETQRNKGNFPGRFSGRQFSNSRSEMNVSTLELGDSALYLCASSPTQGAGEQYFGPGTRLTVT.

The CDR3 nucleotides are TGTGCCAGCAGCTTAGCAGGGGGCGGCTACGAGCAGTACTTC. Translating gives CASSLAGGGYEQYF. V gene TRBV7-9 combines with J gene TRBJ2-7; 7 bases are a match to TRBD1. Germline-derived CDR1 and CDR2 are SEHNR and FQNEAQ (reference sequence). With 0 bases clipped from V and 3 bases from J, the junction kept 2 bases outside the gene matches. CDR3 size: 14 residues.